These 13 T cell receptor beta chains originate from one sample sequenced in a study of CD8+CD57+ T cells in acquired aplastic anemia. Genomic DNA templated the TCR beta VDJ and CDR3 profiling. Using its own MiXCR run on the reads, TCRdb lists one record per CDR3 protein. The data contain a few hundred thousand distinct CDR3 sequences, approximately 86% of them singletons. Those patients picked for sequencing had displayed CD8+CD57+ cell expansion on flow cytometry. Sequenced: sorted CD4+, CD8+, or CD8+CD57+ T cells (not recorded which) from PBMCs. The receptors were gathered from a human donor with aplastic anemia.

A remark on this clonotype: The junction and the germline gene differ at one end; a read error may be behind it. The V call is TRBV7-9, the J call TRBJ2-2; tentative D call: TRBD1 (6 bases). The CDR3 has 13 residues. The germline V gene has CDR1 SEHNR and CDR2 FQNEAQ (reference sequence). The CDR3 DNA follows: TGTGCCAGCAGCCCAGTGGGGGCCGGGGATCTGTTTTTT. Amino acids: CASSPVGAGDLFF. Filled out from reference TRBV7-9 and TRBJ2-2, the complete variable domain reads DTGVSQNPRHKITKRGQNVTFRCDPISEHNRLYWYRQTLGQGPEFLTYFQNEAQLEKSRLLSDRFSAERPKGSFSTLEIQRTEQGDSAMYLCASSPVGAGDLFFGEGSRLTVL.

The rearrangement uses TRBV7-9 and TRBJ2-3; D not certain. V lost 1 base and J 14 bases, leaving 19 bases between the germline ends. Germline V CDR1 and CDR2: SEHNR, FQNEAQ (reference sequence). CDR3 size: 14 residues. The CDR3 is CASSLVRGEDTLYF. Here the CDR3 DNA reads TGTGCCAGCAGCTTAGTACGAGGTGAGGATACGTTGTATTTT. The whole variable domain, filled in from reference TRBV7-9 and TRBJ2-3, reads DTGVSQNPRHKITKRGQNVTFRCDPISEHNRLYWYRQTLGQGPEFLTYFQNEAQLEKSRLLSDRFSAERPKGSFSTLEIQRTEQGDSAMYLCASSLVRGEDTLYFGPGTRLTVL.

Remarks on this clonotype: The conserved final phenylalanine or tryptophan is absent from the CDR3, which likely points to a read error. The DNA is omitted, as the CDR3 cannot be located on it reliably, and the CDR3 follows TCRdb's listing. V and J are TRBV7-9 and TRBJ1-2; TRBD1, the table's D call, lacks a check against the DNA. In germline, CDR1 is SEHNR, CDR2 FQNEAQ (reference sequence). The CDR3 is 13 amino acids in total, end residues counted. The CDR3: CASSEAGAGAYVL.

The chain couples TRBV9 to TRBJ2-3; 7 positions match TRBD2. The trim removed 2 bases at V and 13 bases at J, leaving 16 bases unmatched. The CDR3 loop spans 15 amino acids. Germline V gene data show CDR1 as SGDLS and CDR2 as YYNGEE. The CDR3 DNA sequence: TGTGCCAGCAGCGTGACTAGCTATCCCGGAGACACTGAGTATTTT. This sequence encodes CASSVTSYPGDTEYF.

For this clonotype: Given the absence of the conserved phenylalanine or tryptophan at the CDR3 end, a read error is likely. The DNA is left out, because the CDR3 cannot be placed on it with certainty; the CDR3 is given as TCRdb lists it. This rearrangement joins TRBV7-9 to TRBJ2-3. Germline V gene sequence: CDR1 SEHNR, CDR2 FQNEAQ (reference sequence). The CDR3 totals 13 residues, both ends included. The CDR3 loop reads CASSLAGSDAANV.

This clonotype was detected once. This CDR3 fails to terminate in the conserved phenylalanine or tryptophan, so it likely reflects a read error. The chain carries TRBV2 and TRBJ1-1, with 7 nucleotides matching TRBD1. Looked up from germline, CDR1 is SNHLY and CDR2 is FYNNEI. The CDR3 has 15 amino acids. The V and J ends lost 6 bases and 11 bases, in that order; junction bases with no gene match: 18. DNA of the CDR3: TGTGCCAGCAGCTTAGGTCTGACAGGGAAGCAGTATGCTTTCTCA. Its protein product is CASSLGLTGKQYAFS.

CDR3 sequence: CASSRAGQAGNEQFF. The CDR3 DNA is TGTGCCAGCAGCAGAGCGGGACAGGCGGGGAATGAGCAGTTCTTC. The chain employs TRBV7-8 and TRBJ2-1; D is possibly TRBD1 (8 bases). The V and J ends lost 5 bases and 7 bases respectively, with 18 bases between them. CDR1 is SGHVS, CDR2 FQNEAQ, per germline. The CDR3 extends over 15 amino acids. Full variable domain (outside the CDR3, taken from reference TRBV7-8 and TRBJ2-1): GAGVSQSPRYKVAKRGQDVALRCDPISGHVSLFWYQQALGQGPEFLTYFQNEAQLDKSGLPSDRFFAERPEGSVSTLKIQRTQQEDSAVYLCASSRAGQAGNEQFFGPGTRLTVL.

Note on this clonotype: As the CDR3 is not closed by the conserved phenylalanine or tryptophan, this likely results from a read error. The gene calls are TRBV7-8 and TRBJ2-3, with D tentatively TRBD2 (6 bases). The germline V and J ends were trimmed by 8 bases and 10 bases, with 19 bases remaining between them. The germline CDR1 and CDR2 sequences are SGHVS and FQNEAQ. The CDR3 is made up of 13 amino acids. CDR3 residues: CASGDAGRAAQYY. The CDR3 DNA reads as TGTGCCAGCGGCGACGCGGGAAGAGCCGCGCAGTATTAT.

V and J are TRBV7-8 and TRBJ1-1; D remains ambiguous. The V end was cut by 0 bases, the J end by 11 bases, with 19 bases between. Germline V gives CDR1 SGHVS, CDR2 FQNEAQ. The CDR3 is 15 amino acids. CDR3 sequence (DNA): TGTGCCAGCAGCTTAGCTGTAGGACCCGATACGCAGGCTTTCTTT. This encodes CASSLAVGPDTQAFF.

This clonotype appeared once. The chain combines TRBV7-8 with TRBJ1-1, with TRBD1 as a possible D gene (5 bases). Trimming cost V 5 bases and J 3 bases, with 10 bases left between them. CDR3 length: 13 amino acids. Germline CDR1 reads SGHVS; CDR2 reads FQNEAQ. CDR3 loop: CASSQQEYTEAFF. CDR3 in DNA: TGTGCCAGCAGCCAACAGGAGTACACTGAAGCTTTCTTT.

The chain couples TRBV7-9 to TRBJ2-2, with 7 nucleotides matching TRBD1. Germline V CDR1 and CDR2: SEHNR, FQNEAQ (reference sequence). This CDR3 region has 15 residues. Losses at the gene ends were 3 bases for V and 17 bases for J; bases not matched to a gene: 18. The CDR3 DNA sequence: TGTGCCAGCAGCTTTCATTCAGACGGGACAGCCCTTTCCTTTTTT. Its protein product is CASSFHSDGTALSFF.

This chain links TRBV7-9 with TRBJ2-7, with 7 bases lining up with TRBD1. V was pared by 3 bases and J by 3 bases, with 17 bases of the junction left unmatched. Germline CDR1 SEHNR, CDR2 FQNEAQ (reference sequence). This CDR3 has 18 residues. CDR3 in amino acids: CASSFHGDGTALFYEQYV. CDR3 DNA sequence: TGTGCCAGCAGCTTTCATGGAGACGGGACAGCCCTTTTCTACGAGCAGTACGTC.

Concerning this clonotype: The conserved phenylalanine or tryptophan is not found at the CDR3 terminus, so this likely reflects a read error. No DNA is shown, since the ends of the CDR3 on it are uncertain; the CDR3 is the one TCRdb lists. The rearrangement uses TRBV14 and TRBJ2-3; the D call of TRBD1 is as the table states it, not checked on the DNA. Looked up from germline, CDR1 is SGHDN and CDR2 is FVKESK. Counting both end residues, the CDR3 totals 13 amino acids. The CDR3 sequence: CASGHRGKLTMAI.